The 32 T cell receptor beta chains below all came from one sample that was sequenced in a study of blood T cell repertoires in COVID-19. Generated by immunoSEQ multiplex PCR, the TCRdb table keeps only in-frame clones and is missing some. The sample yields 250,000 to 300,000 clones, about 80% seen once. The sequencing sample was made of PBMCs or T cells enriched from blood (not recorded which). Every receptor here comes from a man aged 30-40 years with acute COVID-19.

The chain employs TRBV19 and TRBJ1-1, with D maybe TRBD1 (5 bases). Germline V CDR1 and CDR2: LNHDA, SQIVND (reference sequence). CDR3 length: 14 amino acids. Trimming stripped 4 bases from V and 5 bases from J, with 14 bases between. The CDR3: CASSTWGDGTEAFF. The CDR3 bases are TGTGCCAGTAGTACATGGGGGGACGGAACTGAAGCTTTCTTT.

The rearrangement uses TRBV11-2 and TRBJ1-1, with 8 bases that match TRBD1. The V gene end was trimmed by 3 bases and the J gene end by 5 bases; junction bases not matched to a gene: 5. The germline gives CDR1 SGHAT, CDR2 FQNNGV. The CDR3 has 14 amino acids. DNA of the CDR3: TGTGCCAGCAGCTTGGACAGGGAAGGAACTGAAGCTTTCTTT. Its protein is CASSLDREGTEAFF. Combining the CDR3 with reference TRBV11-2 and TRBJ1-1 gives the whole variable domain EAGVAQSPRYKIIEKRQSVAFWCNPISGHATLYWYQQILGQGPKLLIQFQNNGVVDDSQLPKDRFSAERLKGVDSTLKIQPAKLEDSAVYLCASSLDREGTEAFFGQGTRLTVV.

The chain employs TRBV5-4 and TRBJ1-1, with D hard to call. Germline V gene data show CDR1 as SGHNT and CDR2 as YYREEE (reference sequence). The CDR3 is 11 amino acids. The V end lost 0 bases, the J end lost 8 bases, and 5 bases lay between the germline ends. CDR3 DNA: TGTGCCAGCAGCTTGGATCAAGAAGCTTTCTTT. As protein: CASSLDQEAFF.

The genes are TRBV5-4 and TRBJ2-2; 7 nucleotides line up with TRBD2. V lost 0 bases and J lost 2; bases outside the gene matches: 4. The CDR3 contains 16 residues. From germline, CDR1 is SGHNT and CDR2 YYREEE (reference sequence). CDR3: CASSLGASGNTGELFF. CDR3 nucleotides: TGTGCCAGCAGCTTGGGGGCTAGCGGAAACACCGGGGAGCTGTTTTTT.

The chain has TRBV4-1 and TRBJ2-2; a possible D gene is TRBD2 (6 bases). Trimming cost V 1 base and J 4 bases, with 13 bases left between them. CDR1 and CDR2 from the germline V gene are MGHRA and YSYEKL. The CDR3 loop spans 16 amino acids. The CDR3 spells CASSQAGGPGTGELFF. The CDR3, as DNA: TGCGCCAGCAGCCAAGCCGGAGGGCCGGGCACCGGGGAGCTGTTTTTT.

The chain carries TRBV19 and TRBJ1-2, with TRBD1 matching 8 bases. This CDR3 has 16 amino acids. Losses at the gene ends were 4 bases for V and 4 bases for J; bases not matched to a gene: 11. Per germline, CDR1 LNHDA and CDR2 SQIVND (reference sequence). CDR3 protein: CASSTMDRVYGYGYTF. The CDR3 coding sequence is TGTGCCAGTAGTACAATGGACAGGGTATATGGCTATGGCTACACCTTC. Looking up the rest from reference TRBV19 and TRBJ1-2 gives the full variable domain: DGGITQSPKYLFRKEGQNVTLSCEQNLNHDAMYWYRQDPGQGLRLIYYSQIVNDFQKGDIAEGYSVSREKKESFPLTVTSAQKNPTAFYLCASSTMDRVYGYGYTFGSGTRLTVV.

The chain is built from TRBV5-4 and TRBJ2-2, with 7 bases identical to TRBD2. Germline V lookup: CDR1 SGHNT, CDR2 YYREEE (reference sequence). V was clipped by 0 bases and J by 3 bases; unmatched bases: 5. The CDR3 has 16 residues. The chain's CDR3 is CASSLAGRGYTGELFF. The CDR3 coding sequence is TGTGCCAGCAGCTTGGCGGGGAGGGGTTACACCGGGGAGCTGTTTTTT.

The chain is built from TRBV5-1 and TRBJ1-4, with TRBD1 as a possible D gene (5 bases). From germline, CDR1 is SGHRS and CDR2 YFSETQ. This CDR3 spans 13 amino acids. V was cut by 3 bases and J by 7 bases, with 10 bases left in between. In nucleotides, the CDR3 is TGCGCCAGCAGCTGGGGGGTAGGTGAAAAACTGTTTTTT. Its translation: CASSWGVGEKLFF.

CDR3 amino acids: CASSPSGIPYEQYV. The CDR3 coding sequence is TGTGCCAGCTCACCTTCAGGGATCCCCTACGAGCAGTACGTC. This chain links TRBV18 with TRBJ2-7; perhaps TRBD1 as D (5 bases). From germline, CDR1 is KGHSH and CDR2 LQKENI. The CDR3 is made up of 14 amino acids. Trimming cost V 3 bases and J 2 bases, with 11 bases left between them.

This clone was picked up a small number of times. The chain employs TRBV21-1 and TRBJ1-6. TRBV21-1 is annotated as a pseudogene. The CDR3 runs to 14 residues. The chain's CDR3 is CASSKGGTNSPLHF. CDR3 sequence (DNA): TGTGCCAGCAGCAAAGGCGGGACCAATTCACCCCTCCACTTT.

The chain carries TRBV11-3 and TRBJ1-1; 8 bases align to TRBD1. The junction had 1 base not matched to a gene; V was cut back by 5 bases and J by 5 bases. Germline V gene sequence: CDR1 SGHNT, CDR2 YENEEA. This CDR3 region has 12 residues. The CDR3 region has the DNA TGTGCCAGCAGCCAGGGGGCGACTGAAGCTTTCTTT. Protein sequence: CASSQGATEAFF.

This chain links TRBV27 with TRBJ1-2; D gene unclear. CDR1 is MNHEY and CDR2 is SMNVEV in the germline V gene (reference sequence). The CDR3 sequence is 13 residues long. V was cut by 7 bases and J by 4 bases, with 13 bases left in between. The CDR3 spells CASKGRYTYGYTF. The CDR3 region has the DNA TGTGCCAGCAAAGGCAGGTACACCTATGGCTACACCTTC.

The J gene is TRBJ1-1, the V gene TRBV7-6; D remains unclear. V lost 7 bases, J lost 0 bases, and 15 bases lay in between. This CDR3 has 15 residues. The V gene's germline CDR1 is SGHVS and CDR2 FNYEAQ. DNA of the CDR3: TGTGCCAGCAAGGAGTACGGGGAAATGAACACTGAAGCTTTCTTT. It codes for CASKEYGEMNTEAFF.

The chain joins TRBV14 to TRBJ2-7, with TRBD1 matching over 7 bases. The V and J ends lost 4 bases and 5 bases, in that order; junction bases with no gene match: 5. From germline, CDR1 is SGHDN and CDR2 FVKESK. The length of the CDR3 is 13 residues. The CDR3 loop reads CASSRGQTDEQYV. The CDR3 coding sequence is TGTGCCAGCAGCCGGGGACAGACGGACGAGCAGTACGTC.

This chain links TRBV2 with TRBJ2-1; 11 positions match TRBD2. Germline loops: CDR1 SNHLY, CDR2 FYNNEI. The CDR3 runs 15 residues. V shed 7 bases and J 9 bases; nucleotides not matched to a gene: 11. CDR3 loop: CASNPGLAVGSEQFF. CDR3 DNA: TGTGCCAGCAATCCGGGACTAGCGGTAGGCAGTGAGCAGTTCTTC.

This clone was detected once. This chain links TRBV11-3 with TRBJ2-3, with TRBD2 matching over 9 bases. The trim removed 4 bases at V and 10 bases at J, leaving 12 bases unmatched. CDR3 length equals 15 residues. Germline lookup yields CDR1 SGHNT and CDR2 YENEEA. CDR3 region: CASSSLSGSASPQYF. The CDR3, as DNA: TGTGCCAGCAGCTCACTTAGCGGGAGCGCATCGCCGCAGTATTTT.

The genes are TRBV11-2 and TRBJ2-7, with D perhaps TRBD1 (6 bases). With 1 base removed from V and 0 bases from J, the gap between germline ends came to 10 bases. Germline CDR1 SGHAT, CDR2 FQNNGV. The CDR3 totals 15 residues. Here the CDR3 DNA reads TGTGCCAGCAGCTTAGCTGGGGGCCTCTCCTACGAGCAGTACGTC. It translates to CASSLAGGLSYEQYV.

The chain employs TRBV7-2 and TRBJ2-3; D unresolved. The CDR3 runs to 15 residues. V was trimmed by 2 bases and J by 5 bases, leaving 14 bases between them. Germline loops: CDR1 SGHTA, CDR2 FQGNSA. For the CDR3, the DNA is TGTGCCAGCAGCTTAAGGCCAGAAGGAGTAGATACGCAGTATTTT. Protein: CASSLRPEGVDTQYF.

The rearrangement links TRBV7-2 to TRBJ1-1; TRBD1 might be the D (6 bases). V gave up 8 bases and J gave up 3 bases, with 10 bases separating them. The CDR3 extends over 12 amino acids. Germline V gene data show CDR1 as SGHTA and CDR2 as FQGNSA. The CDR3 loop reads CASGGAHTEAFF. DNA for the CDR3: TGTGCCAGCGGGGGGGCGCACACTGAAGCTTTCTTT.

V and J are TRBV7-8 and TRBJ1-4; possibly TRBD1 for D (6 bases). The CDR3 covers 17 residues. Trimming took 3 bases from V and 0 from J, leaving 14 bases between them. CDR1 SGHVS and CDR2 FQNEAQ come from the germline V gene. CDR3 sequence: CASSFGTPVPTNEKLFF. Written as DNA, the CDR3 is TGTGCCAGCAGCTTTGGGACACCTGTCCCAACTAATGAAAAACTGTTTTTT.

The rearrangement uses TRBV7-8 and TRBJ2-7, with 8 positions matching TRBD2. Per the germline V gene, CDR1 is SGHVS and CDR2 is FQNEAQ. This CDR3 contains 14 residues. V gave up 8 bases and J gave up 4 bases; unmatched junction bases: 10. CDR3 sequence reads: CASGERETSYEQYV. For the CDR3, the DNA is TGTGCCAGCGGGGAGCGGGAGACTAGTTACGAGCAGTACGTC.

This clone has only a few counts. The chain recombines TRBV6-2 or TRBV6-3 with TRBJ1-2, with TRBD1 matching over 7 bases. This CDR3 spans 17 amino acids. CDR1 is MNHEY and CDR2 is SVGEGT in the germline V gene. V shed 5 bases and J 0 bases; nucleotides not matched to a gene: 12. The CDR3: CASSHLRDRHTNYGYTF. CDR3 nucleotides: TGTGCCAGCAGTCATCTAAGGGACAGACATACTAACTATGGCTACACCTTC.

The chain recombines TRBV7-9 with TRBJ2-7; weak D call: TRBD1 (5 bases). Germline CDR1 reads SEHNR; CDR2 reads FQNEAQ (reference sequence). V lost 1 base to trimming and J lost 5 bases, with 6 bases between them. This CDR3 is built from 12 residues. CDR3 in amino acids: CASSLEGDEQYV. The DNA for the CDR3 is TGTGCCAGCAGCTTAGAAGGGGACGAGCAGTACGTC.

The genes are TRBV6-5 and TRBJ1-5; no firm D call. The CDR3 extends over 15 amino acids. V lost 8 bases to trimming and J lost 2 bases, with 16 bases between them. Per germline, CDR1 MNHEY and CDR2 SVGAGI. CDR3 in amino acids: CASGRNRLGNQPQHF. The CDR3 DNA sequence: TGTGCCAGCGGAAGGAATAGACTCGGCAATCAGCCCCAGCATTTT.

This clone was picked up one time. The chain is built from TRBV5-5 and TRBJ2-7; no clear D. This CDR3 is 15 amino acids long. V lost 5 bases and J 0 bases, leaving 15 bases between the germline ends. CDR1 SGHKS and CDR2 YYEKEE come from the germline V gene (reference sequence). The CDR3 coding sequence is TGTGCCAGCAGGGTATCAACAGTTAGCTCCTACGAGCAGTACGTC. It specifies CASRVSTVSSYEQYV.

This chain links TRBV28 with TRBJ1-2; TRBD1 matches at 8 bases. Germline CDR1 MDHEN, CDR2 SYDVKM. This CDR3 comprises 12 residues. J gave up 8 bases and V 6 bases, and 5 bases lay outside the gene matches. The chain's CDR3 is CASRQTGGGYTF. The CDR3 DNA sequence: TGTGCCAGCAGACAAACAGGGGGAGGCTACACCTTC.

In this sample, this clone turned up once. One end of the junction fails to match germline, which may point to a read error. The chain combines TRBV5-1 with TRBJ1-3, with a possible D match to TRBD1 (5 bases). This CDR3 is 17 amino acids long. Germline lookup yields CDR1 SGHRS and CDR2 YFSETQ. CDR3 coding DNA: TGTGCCAGCAGCTTGGCCTCAGGGTCCGCCTCTGGAAACACCATATATTTT. Protein product: CASSLASGSASGNTIYF.

In the case of this clone: An end of the junction differs from the germline gene, which may be a read error. The chain couples TRBV5-4 to TRBJ1-2; unclear D gene. Germline V gene sequence: CDR1 SGHNT, CDR2 YYREEE (reference sequence). The CDR3 totals 15 residues. The CDR3 coding sequence is TGTGCCAGCAGCTTGTTCAGAGGGATCAACTACGGCTACACCTTC. This translates into CASSLFRGINYGYTF. Variable domain in full (rest from reference TRBV5-4 and TRBJ1-2): ETGVTQSPTHLIKTRGQQVTLRCSSQSGHNTVSWYQQALGQGPQFIFQYYREEENGRGNFPPRFSGLQFPNYSSELNVNALELDDSALYLCASSLFRGINYGYTFGSGTRLTVV.

A note on this clone: One end of the junction is discordant with germline, which a read error may explain. The rearrangement joins TRBV5-1 to TRBJ2-3, with 7 nucleotides matching TRBD2. Germline CDR1 reads SGHRS; CDR2 reads YFSETQ. The CDR3 consists of 15 residues. CDR3 in amino acids: CASSLAASGPDTQYF. The CDR3 region has the DNA TGTGCCAGCAGCTTGGCGGCTAGCGGTCCAGATACGCAGTATTTT.

The chain is built from TRBV6-5 and TRBJ1-2, with 9 bases identical to TRBD1. The CDR3 sequence is 14 residues long. Germline CDR1 reads MNHEY; CDR2 reads SVGAGI. V was clipped by 6 bases and J by 6 bases; unmatched bases: 8. The CDR3 DNA sequence: TGTGCCAGCAGCCGGGACAGGGATAATAATGGCTACACCTTC. Amino acids: CASSRDRDNNGYTF.

The chain employs TRBV18 and TRBJ2-1; weak D call: TRBD1 (6 bases). The V end lost 3 bases, the J end lost 10 bases, and 22 bases lay between the germline ends. Germline values: CDR1 KGHSH, CDR2 LQKENI. The CDR3 covers 16 residues. CDR3 sequence: CASSPTTGLARREQFF. CDR3 nucleotides: TGTGCCAGCTCACCCACTACAGGGCTGGCCCGCCGGGAGCAGTTCTTC.

The gene calls are TRBV4-1 and TRBJ1-4; TRBD1 is a possible D gene (6 bases). The V and J ends lost 2 bases and 7 bases respectively, with 20 bases between them. CDR3 length: 17 residues. The germline gives CDR1 MGHRA, CDR2 YSYEKL. CDR3 protein: CASSQFNRVALPEKLFF. In DNA, the CDR3 is TGCGCCAGCAGCCAATTTAACAGGGTCGCCCTCCCTGAAAAACTGTTTTTT.